This T cell receptor (beta chain) was documented in a study of beta chain features in type 1 diabetes. Study in general: Patients shared similar age, gender and cell yields with healthy donors. There were 95 million to 110 million sorted cells examined across all samples.

This CDR3 has 14 amino acids. Germline V gives CDR1 KGHSH, CDR2 LQKENI. V shed 5 bases and J 5 bases; nucleotides not matched to a gene: 7. Of note for this clone: Its specificity is unknown.

Findings and limits, study-wide: TCRB CDR3s were moderately but significantly shorter in Type 1 diabetes patients in all four CD4+ subsets. The naive, central memory and Treg TCRB repertoires showed an apparent similarity that was greater among patients than among healthy donors.

Investigators reverse transcribed all isolated RNA, so they sequenced expressed TCRB transcripts. Repertoires were generated with immunoSEQ multiplex PCR, while TCRdb's copy carries only in-frame clones and drops some. In the table there are approximately 160,000 clones, 63% of which are singletons. This clonotype was obtained from a man younger than 45 with type 1 diabetes. Sequences were obtained from naive CD4+ T cells from blood. The chain is built from TRBV18 and TRBJ2-3; TRBD2 matches at 7 bases. This chain's CDR3 is CASSDLAERDTQYF. As DNA, the CDR3 is TGTGCCAGCTCAGACCTAGCGGAGAGAGATACGCAGTATTTT.